Listed here are 26 T cell receptor beta chains from one sample, sequenced in a study of T cell responses to AZD1222 COVID-19 vaccine. This table comes from immunoSEQ multiplex PCR, and its TCRdb copy is limited to in-frame clones, with some not included. The sample lists 180,000 or so clones; around nine tenths were seen once. The sequencing used peripheral blood, collected on day 0 of AZD1222 vaccination. These receptors were taken from an adult in good health.

This sequence joins TRBV19 and TRBJ1-4; a possible D gene is TRBD1 (5 bases). The CDR3 is made up of 16 amino acids. The V gene's germline CDR1 is LNHDA and CDR2 SQIVND (reference sequence). Trimming shortened V by 3 bases and J by 8 bases, and 19 bases separated the two germline ends. The CDR3 is CASSIARDGLGEKLFF. The DNA for the CDR3 is TGTGCCAGTAGTATCGCTCGGGACGGTCTTGGAGAAAAACTGTTTTTT.

The chain has TRBV15 and TRBJ2-3, with 12 bases identical to TRBD2. Looked up from germline, CDR1 is LNHNV and CDR2 is YYDKDF (reference sequence). The CDR3 spans 17 residues. Trimming took 0 bases from V and 6 from J; bases not matched to a gene: 7. The CDR3 protein is CATSRDLLAGGPDTQYF. CDR3 bases: TGTGCCACCAGCAGAGATCTCCTAGCGGGGGGGCCCGATACGCAGTATTTT.

In its sample, this clone was seen once. V usage is TRBV3-1 (or the pseudogene TRBV3-2) and J usage is TRBJ2-1; 10 positions match TRBD1. The V segment lost 4 bases and the J segment 8 bases; nucleotides outside the gene matches: 8. Germline loops: CDR1 LGHDT, CDR2 YNNKEL (reference sequence). This CDR3 has 15 residues. The CDR3 sequence is CASSPPGTGVDEQFF. The DNA of the CDR3 is TGTGCCAGCAGCCCTCCGGGGACAGGGGTGGATGAGCAGTTCTTC.

The gene calls are TRBV30 and TRBJ2-7; D unclear. Germline V gives CDR1 GTSNPN, CDR2 SVGIG (reference sequence). V dropped 0 bases and J dropped 1 base, with 13 bases sitting between them. This CDR3 has 15 residues. CDR3 DNA sequence: TGTGCCTGGAGTGTACCCGGCACTAAGTCCTACGAGCAGTACTTC. Its protein product is CAWSVPGTKSYEQYF.

CDR3 residues: CASSPLPIDSSRAQPQHF. The CDR3 coding sequence is TGTGCCAGCTCTCCTCTCCCCATCGACAGCTCTCGGGCTCAGCCCCAGCATTTT. The chain has TRBV18 and TRBJ1-5; the D gene is possibly TRBD1 (5 bases). Germline V gene lookup returns CDR1 KGHSH and CDR2 LQKENI. V was cut by 6 bases and J by 6 bases, with 27 bases left in between. The CDR3 length is 18 residues.

Remarks on this clone: Other DNA sequences in this sample translate to the same CDR3. This sequence joins TRBV9 and TRBJ1-5, with TRBD1 matching over 7 bases. Unmatched junction bases numbered 4, after V lost 0 bases and J lost 7 bases. Germline V gives CDR1 SGDLS, CDR2 YYNGEE. This CDR3 spans 14 amino acids. CDR3 DNA sequence: TGTGCCAGCAGCGTAGGACAGGGTGGACAGCCCCAGCATTTT. As protein: CASSVGQGGQPQHF.

The rearrangement links TRBV5-5 to TRBJ2-5; tentatively, D is TRBD1 or TRBD2 (6 bases each). Germline values: CDR1 SGHKS, CDR2 YYEKEE (reference sequence). CDR3 length: 14 amino acids. The germline V and J ends were trimmed by 4 bases and 5 bases, with 15 bases remaining between them. The CDR3 loop reads CASSPRRGAETQYF. As DNA, the CDR3 is TGTGCCAGCAGCCCCAGGAGGGGGGCCGAGACCCAGTACTTC.

CDR3 amino acids: CASSRGDTEAFF. CDR3 DNA: TGTGCCAGCAGTCGGGGGGACACTGAAGCTTTCTTT. The chain links TRBV3-1 (or the pseudogene TRBV3-2) to TRBJ1-1; tentative D call: TRBD1 (5 bases). The length of the CDR3 is 12 residues. Trimming took off 6 bases at V and 3 bases at J, with 8 bases between the two ends. Germline V gene sequence: CDR1 LGHDT, CDR2 YNNKEL (reference sequence).

This clone was observed once. This chain connects TRBV5-1 to TRBJ2-1; D remains ambiguous. Germline V gene sequence: CDR1 SGHRS, CDR2 YFSETQ. CDR3 length: 14 residues. Between the trimmed V and J ends, which lost 2 bases and 5 bases, there was a span of 11 bases. CDR3: CASSFTLENNEQFF. The DNA of the CDR3 is TGCGCCAGCAGCTTCACACTGGAAAACAATGAGCAGTTCTTC.

This clone has just a few counts. This rearrangement joins TRBV6-5 to TRBJ2-7; TRBD1 matches at 8 bases. This CDR3 contains 14 residues. Germline CDR1 MNHEY, CDR2 SVGAGI. V lost 7 bases to trimming and J lost 0 bases; unmatched junction nucleotides: 5. The CDR3 spells CASKVGTGSYEQYF. For the CDR3, the DNA is TGTGCCAGCAAAGTAGGGACAGGCTCCTACGAGCAGTACTTC.

V and J are TRBV27 and TRBJ2-6; D is perhaps TRBD2 (5 bases). The V gene lost 6 bases and the J gene lost 4 bases, with 10 bases spanning the gap. Germline V CDR1 and CDR2: MNHEY, SMNVEV (reference sequence). This CDR3 spans 14 amino acids. CDR3 residues: CASRRGGGANVLTF. CDR3 nucleotide sequence: TGTGCCAGCAGGAGAGGCGGGGGGGCCAACGTCCTGACTTTC.

The chain joins TRBV7-9 to TRBJ2-5; 10 bases align to TRBD1. Germline trimming cut 5 bases from V and 5 bases from J; bases unmatched to any gene: 8. The CDR3 consists of 15 residues. Germline assignment: CDR1 SEHNR and CDR2 FQNEAQ (reference sequence). CDR3 loop: CASSPWTGGLETQYF. As DNA, the CDR3 is TGTGCCAGCAGCCCCTGGACAGGGGGGTTGGAGACCCAGTACTTC.

This chain connects TRBV18 to TRBJ2-6; 8 bases agree with TRBD1. V trimming: 6 bases; J trimming: 3 bases; junction bases outside the gene matches: 10. This CDR3 contains 17 residues. Germline V gene sequence: CDR1 KGHSH, CDR2 LQKENI. The CDR3 DNA sequence: TGTGCCAGCTCTCCCCCCAGGGGGCCAGGTGGGGCCAACGTCCTGACTTTC. Translation: CASSPPRGPGGANVLTF. Looking up the rest from reference TRBV18 and TRBJ2-6 gives the full variable domain: NAGVMQNPRHLVRRRGQEARLRCSPMKGHSHVYWYRQLPEEGLKFMVYLQKENIIDESGMPKERFSAEFPKEGPSILRIQQVVRGDSAAYFCASSPPRGPGGANVLTFGAGSRLTVL.

The chain joins TRBV6-4 to TRBJ2-6, with a possible D match to TRBD1 (6 bases). V gave up 3 bases and J gave up 3 bases, with 12 bases separating them. Germline V lookup: CDR1 MRHNA, CDR2 SNTAGT. This CDR3 comprises 16 residues. CDR3 loop: CASSETGIGGANVLTF. DNA of the CDR3: TGTGCCAGCAGTGAAACAGGGATCGGTGGGGCCAACGTCCTGACTTTC.

The rearrangement links TRBV10-3 to TRBJ2-7, with a tentative D call TRBD1 (6 bases). Germline-derived CDR1 and CDR2 are ENHRY and SYGVKD. The CDR3 is 13 amino acids. Trimming took 4 bases from V and 2 from J, leaving 9 bases between them. In DNA form, the CDR3 reads TGTGCCATCAGTGGGACAGTCGCCTACGAGCAGTACTTC. This gives the protein CAISGTVAYEQYF.

V gene TRBV4-3 combines with J gene TRBJ1-3, with 8 nucleotides matching TRBD1. V shed 1 base, J shed 7 bases, and the junction held 12 bases outside the gene matches. Germline V gene data show CDR1 as LGHNA and CDR2 as YSLEER. The CDR3 extends over 17 amino acids. The CDR3 loop is CASSQGTAPRTGNTIYF. CDR3 sequence (DNA): TGCGCCAGCAGCCAAGGCACTGCTCCAAGGACAGGGAACACCATATATTTT.

The chain uses TRBV6-5 and TRBJ1-2, with D unresolved. CDR1 is MNHEY and CDR2 is SVGAGI in the germline V gene. This CDR3 comprises 14 residues. The ends were cut back, 8 bases at V and 3 bases at J, with 16 bases in the middle. CDR3 sequence: CASRLGGRDYGYTF. Written as DNA, the CDR3 is TGTGCCAGCCGACTGGGAGGGCGCGACTATGGCTACACCTTC.

V gene TRBV19 combines with J gene TRBJ2-2; D perhaps matches TRBD1 (6 bases). V was pared by 3 bases and J by 0 bases, with 17 bases between. This CDR3 is 18 amino acids long. CDR1 LNHDA and CDR2 SQIVND come from the germline V gene (reference sequence). CDR3 DNA: TGTGCCAGTAGTATGGTCCCCCAAGACAGGTCGAACACCGGGGAGCTGTTTTTT. It codes for CASSMVPQDRSNTGELFF.

V usage is TRBV13 and J usage is TRBJ1-2; TRBD1 might be the D (6 bases). The CDR3 length is 14 residues. Trimming pared 3 bases from V and 0 bases from J, leaving 8 bases between. Per germline, CDR1 PRHDT and CDR2 FYEKMQ (reference sequence). The DNA for the CDR3 is TGTGCCAGCAGCTTCGGACAGTCTAACTATGGCTACACCTTC. It codes for CASSFGQSNYGYTF.

The chain combines TRBV5-1 with TRBJ1-3; the D gene is possibly TRBD1 (5 bases). Germline V gene sequence: CDR1 SGHRS, CDR2 YFSETQ. V shed 0 bases and J shed 0 bases, with 7 bases lying between them. The CDR3 is made up of 15 amino acids. This CDR3 reads CASSLAQASGNTIYF. CDR3 coding DNA: TGCGCCAGCAGCTTGGCACAGGCCTCTGGAAACACCATATATTTT.

The CDR3 region is CASSWGLQTANYGYTF. The DNA of the CDR3 is TGCGCCAGCAGCTGGGGCTTACAGACAGCTAACTATGGCTACACCTTC. This chain uses TRBV5-1 with TRBJ1-2, with D tentatively TRBD1 (5 bases). The CDR3 runs to 16 residues. The V and J ends lost 3 bases and 0 bases respectively, with 15 bases between them. Germline V gene sequence: CDR1 SGHRS, CDR2 YFSETQ.

V gene TRBV27 combines with J gene TRBJ1-3; possibly TRBD1 for D (5 bases). V lost 3 bases and J 0 bases, leaving 12 bases between the germline ends. Germline lookup yields CDR1 MNHEY and CDR2 SMNVEV (reference sequence). The CDR3 is 16 amino acids. The CDR3 DNA sequence: TGTGCCAGCAGTTTGACCCAGGGAACCTCTGGAAACACCATATATTTT. Its translation is CASSLTQGTSGNTIYF.

This chain uses TRBV29-1 with TRBJ2-5; 9 nucleotides line up with TRBD1. The V gene's germline CDR1 is SQVTM and CDR2 ANQGSEA. Trimming took 4 bases from V and 4 from J; bases not matched to a gene: 1. There are 12 residues in the CDR3. The CDR3 region has the DNA TGCAGCGTTGTGGGACAGGGAGAGACCCAGTACTTC. Protein product: CSVVGQGETQYF.

The chain has TRBV29-1 and TRBJ2-1; 9 bases are shared with TRBD1. CDR3 length: 17 residues. Germline lookup yields CDR1 SQVTM and CDR2 ANQGSEA. The J segment lost 2 bases and the V segment lost 3 bases, leaving 11 bases of the junction unmatched. The CDR3 protein is CSVDVNRDRATYNEQFF. Written as DNA, the CDR3 is TGCAGCGTTGACGTGAACCGGGACAGGGCCACCTACAATGAGCAGTTCTTC.

V and J are TRBV11-2 and TRBJ2-1; 9 bases match TRBD1. CDR1 and CDR2 (germline): SGHAT, FQNNGV. The CDR3 is 15 residues long. V was pared by 5 bases and J by 2 bases, with 4 bases of the junction left unmatched. CDR3 in DNA: TGTGCCAGCAGCCCCGACAGGGGGGCCTACAATGAGCAGTTCTTC. Residues: CASSPDRGAYNEQFF. The full variable domain, with the rest looked up from reference TRBV11-2 and TRBJ2-1, is EAGVAQSPRYKIIEKRQSVAFWCNPISGHATLYWYQQILGQGPKLLIQFQNNGVVDDSQLPKDRFSAERLKGVDSTLKIQPAKLEDSAVYLCASSPDRGAYNEQFFGPGTRLTVL.

The chain is built from TRBV29-1 and TRBJ2-5; TRBD2 agrees at 8 bases. The V gene end was trimmed by 4 bases and the J gene end by 4 bases; junction bases not matched to a gene: 5. The CDR3 has 13 amino acids. CDR1 is SQVTM, CDR2 ANQGSEA, per germline. As DNA, the CDR3 is TGCAGCGTTGTGGGAGCGGGAGTAGAGACCCAGTACTTC. It is translated as CSVVGAGVETQYF.